What follows are 5 T cell receptor beta chains derived from one specimen sequenced in a study of Ad26.COV2.S vaccination and SARS-CoV-2 variants. The data were produced by immunoSEQ multiplex PCR, yet TCRdb's version contains in-frame clones alone and is incomplete. The sample lists 250,000 or so clones; around nine tenths were seen once. The treatment denotes: around 19 received Ad26.COV2.S at low or high dose, single or two shots; five or six received placebo; per-sample allocation not given. On day 63 after the first injection, vaccine and placebo recipients gave samples. The material was peripheral blood, obtained in a trial of Ad26.COV2.S vaccine versus placebo. These receptors were taken from a person between 18 and 65 years old who received the Ad26.COV2.S COVID-19 vaccine or a placebo.

V usage is TRBV4-1 and J usage is TRBJ2-7; the D gene is possibly TRBD1 (6 bases). V was trimmed by 0 bases and J by 4 bases, leaving 16 bases between them. The CDR3 length is 16 residues. From germline, CDR1 is MGHRA and CDR2 YSYEKL. The CDR3 coding sequence is TGCGCCAGCAGCCAAGATAGATGGCAGGGGCGATACGAGCAGTACTTC. Translating gives CASSQDRWQGRYEQYF.

The genes are TRBV13 and TRBJ2-5, with D maybe TRBD2 (6 bases). The CDR3 totals 15 residues. CDR1 and CDR2 from the germline V gene are PRHDT and FYEKMQ (reference sequence). Deletions cut 1 base from V and 5 bases from J, with 14 bases between. Here the CDR3 DNA reads TGTGCCAGCAGCTTAGAGGCGGGGAGAATGGAGACCCAGTACTTC. This encodes CASSLEAGRMETQYF.

The V call is TRBV29-1, the J call TRBJ2-3; possibly TRBD1 for D (6 bases). The germline V and J ends were trimmed by 7 bases and 4 bases, with 15 bases remaining between them. The CDR3 totals 13 residues. Germline V lookup: CDR1 SQVTM, CDR2 ANQGSEA. In nucleotides, the CDR3 is TGCAGCGCGGAAGGGGGTAGGGCAGATACGCAGTATTTT. Translation gives CSAEGGRADTQYF.

The rearrangement uses TRBV19 and TRBJ1-1; D not certain. Trimming left V 5 bases short and J 0 bases short, with 7 bases between. Germline values: CDR1 LNHDA, CDR2 SQIVND (reference sequence). This CDR3 is 13 amino acids long. The CDR3 here is CASSRQMNTEAFF. The CDR3 DNA is TGTGCCAGTAGTCGTCAGATGAACACTGAAGCTTTCTTT. The variable domain in full, completed from reference TRBV19 and TRBJ1-1, reads DGGITQSPKYLFRKEGQNVTLSCEQNLNHDAMYWYRQDPGQGLRLIYYSQIVNDFQKGDIAEGYSVSREKKESFPLTVTSAQKNPTAFYLCASSRQMNTEAFFGQGTRLTVV.

This sequence joins TRBV7-9 and TRBJ2-5, with a tentative D call TRBD2 (5 bases). V was clipped by 3 bases and J by 5 bases, with 10 bases between them. The germline V gene encodes CDR1 SEHNR and CDR2 FQNEAQ (reference sequence). The CDR3 is made up of 13 amino acids. This CDR3 reads CASSLVPSETQYF. The CDR3 DNA follows: TGTGCCAGCAGCTTGGTCCCTAGCGAGACCCAGTACTTC.